The clone carrying this T cell receptor beta chain was seen a few times. These data are taken from a study of shared clonotypes between healthy human individuals. The CDR3 extends over 14 amino acids. V lost 6 bases to trimming and J lost 9 bases; unmatched junction nucleotides: 11. Looked up from germline, CDR1 is KGHSH and CDR2 is LQKENI. Produced via immunoSEQ multiplex PCR; TCRdb's table is partial and in-frame only. This sample has some 1,100,000 clones; approximately 78% occur once, and the top ten carry roughly 0.56%. None of the donors, who were healthy HIV-negative adults, had recently had acute infections or vaccinations.

The sequence came from a man between 18 and 29 years old in good health. Some clones in this sample may be carry-over from other donors' samples. The rearrangement uses TRBV18 and TRBJ1-5; TRBD1 agrees at 7 bases. The sample taken for sequencing was memory CD4+ T cells from PBMCs. Subset described: CD45RA-negative fraction. The CDR3 nucleotides read TGTGCCAGCTCCTCGAACCAGGGGGTTTGGCCCCAGCATTTT. Translated, it gives CASSSNQGVWPQHF.